The present T cell receptor (beta chain) was sequenced within a study of T-cell reconstitution after alpha-beta-depleted transplantation in children (dated by TCRdb to 2016 to 2017). Regarding the study in general: T-cell immune reconstitution after TCRalphabeta/CD19-depleted allogeneic hematopoietic cell transplantation in children was quantitatively tracked in the study by means of TCR repertoire profiling.

Of note for this clonotype: The antigen it binds to is not known. Per-base qualities were not stored, and no clone one base away is much larger.

Library preparation employed PCR. This sample was sequenced with an Illumina HiSeq 2500. TCR libraries were prepared with molecular barcoding, using unique molecular identifiers to normalize TCRbeta repertoire quantification. In TCRdb, the public reads were trimmed at Q25 with fastp and aligned with MiXCR, with productive beta chains retained. Every CDR3 protein is listed once, alongside the most common genes and DNA of its rows. The sample includes 210,000 or so distinct CDR3 sequences, with about 9.2% observed a single time. Clones ranked in the top ten supply approximately 6.6% of the sample. This specimen consisted of PBMCs from the stem cell graft donor, obtained from the stem cell graft. The source of this sequence is a human donor who donated a stem cell graft to a child with acute lymphoblastic leukemia.

CDR3 protein: CASSIRPENEKLFF. In nucleotide form, the sequence is TGTGCCAGTAGTATTCGACCGGAAAATGAAAAACTGTTTTTT. The rearranged chain carries TRBV19 and TRBJ1-4, with the D gene not clear enough to name. Trimming at the junction amounts to 3 bases on V and 5 bases on J, and the germline ends lie 10 bases apart. According to the germline V gene (reference sequence), CDR1 reads LNHDA and CDR2 reads SQIVND. Inclusive of the bounding cysteine and phenylalanine, the CDR3 is 14 residues long. Only the CDR3 part of the read is kept: 42 bases, read in frame from the first base.